This T cell receptor (beta chain) was identified during a study of molecular identifiers for immune sequencing clone quantification. Points on this clonotype: One end of the junction varies from germline; a read error may be responsible.

One entry per CDR3 protein results from TCRdb running MiXCR on the PCR reads. The table lists about 640,000 distinct CDR3 sequences, 15% to 20% of them singletons. Input material: naive CD8+ T cells from blood, with Jurkat cell RNA spiked in. Subset denoted: FACS-sorted CD8+CD4-CCR7+CD45RA+ naive T cells. This clonotype originated in a human donor in good health. Some libraries in this study had Jurkat cell RNA spiked in.

CDR3 residues: CTSSPLPGITDTQYF. The CDR3, as DNA: TGTACCAGCAGTCCCCTGCCAGGGATCACAGATACGCAGTATTTT. The V call is TRBV12-3 or TRBV12-4, the J call TRBJ2-3, with a possible D match to TRBD1 (5 bases). This CDR3 region has 15 residues.